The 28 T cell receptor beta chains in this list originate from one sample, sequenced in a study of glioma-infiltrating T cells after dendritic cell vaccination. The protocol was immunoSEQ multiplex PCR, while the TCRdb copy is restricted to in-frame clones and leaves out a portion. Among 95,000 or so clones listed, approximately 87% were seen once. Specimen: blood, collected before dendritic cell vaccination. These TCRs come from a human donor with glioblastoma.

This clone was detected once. CDR3 coding DNA: TGTGCCAGCAGTGCCCGGACAGGGGGCAACGAGCAGTACTTC. As protein: CASSARTGGNEQYF. This chain connects TRBV2 to TRBJ2-7; 11 bases line up with TRBD1. Trimming cost V 4 bases and J 5 bases; bases outside gene matches: 4. CDR1 and CDR2 (germline): SNHLY, FYNNEI. This CDR3 spans 14 amino acids.

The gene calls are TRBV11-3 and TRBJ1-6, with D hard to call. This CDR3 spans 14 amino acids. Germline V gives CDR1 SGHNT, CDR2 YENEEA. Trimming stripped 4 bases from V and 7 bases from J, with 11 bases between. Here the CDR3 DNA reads TGTGCCAGCAGCTCAGGAAGCGGGAATTCACCCCTCCACTTT. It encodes CASSSGSGNSPLHF.

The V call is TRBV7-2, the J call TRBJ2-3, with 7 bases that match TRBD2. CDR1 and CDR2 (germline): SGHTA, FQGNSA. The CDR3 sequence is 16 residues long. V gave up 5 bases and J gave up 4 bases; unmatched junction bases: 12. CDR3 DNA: TGTGCCAGCAGCGGGCCTAGCGGCTGGGCCGCAGATACGCAGTATTTT. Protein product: CASSGPSGWAADTQYF.

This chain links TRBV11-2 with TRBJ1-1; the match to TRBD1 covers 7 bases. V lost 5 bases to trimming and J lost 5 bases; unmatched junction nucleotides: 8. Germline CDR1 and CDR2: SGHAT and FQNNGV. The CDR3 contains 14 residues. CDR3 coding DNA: TGTGCCAGCAGCCCTAGGGGGCCGGGAACTGAAGCTTTCTTT. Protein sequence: CASSPRGPGTEAFF. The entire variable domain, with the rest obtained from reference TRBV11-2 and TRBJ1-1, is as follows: EAGVAQSPRYKIIEKRQSVAFWCNPISGHATLYWYQQILGQGPKLLIQFQNNGVVDDSQLPKDRFSAERLKGVDSTLKIQPAKLEDSAVYLCASSPRGPGTEAFFGQGTRLTVV.

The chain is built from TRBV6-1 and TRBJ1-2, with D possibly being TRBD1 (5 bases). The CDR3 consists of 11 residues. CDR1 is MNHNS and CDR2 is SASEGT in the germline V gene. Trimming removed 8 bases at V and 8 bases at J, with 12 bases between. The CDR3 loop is CASQGEWGYTF. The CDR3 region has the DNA TGTGCCAGCCAAGGGGAATGGGGCTACACCTTC.

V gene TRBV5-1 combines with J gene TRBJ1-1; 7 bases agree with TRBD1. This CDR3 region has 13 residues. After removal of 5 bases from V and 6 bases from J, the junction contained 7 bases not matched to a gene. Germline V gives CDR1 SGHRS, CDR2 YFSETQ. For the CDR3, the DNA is TGCGCCAGCAGGATTACAGGGGAATCTGAAGCTTTCTTT. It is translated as CASRITGESEAFF.

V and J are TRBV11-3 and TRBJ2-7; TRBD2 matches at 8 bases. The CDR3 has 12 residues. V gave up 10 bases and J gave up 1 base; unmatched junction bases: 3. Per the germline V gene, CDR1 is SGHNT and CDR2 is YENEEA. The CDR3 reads CATAGGSYEQYF. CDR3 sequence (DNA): TGTGCCACCGCGGGAGGTTCCTACGAGCAGTACTTC.

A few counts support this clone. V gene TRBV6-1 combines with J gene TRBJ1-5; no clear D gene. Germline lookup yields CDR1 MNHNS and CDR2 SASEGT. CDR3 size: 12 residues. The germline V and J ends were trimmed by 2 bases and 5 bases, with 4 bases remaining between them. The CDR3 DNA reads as TGTGCCAGCAGTGAACTAGATCAGCCCCAGCATTTT. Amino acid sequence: CASSELDQPQHF.

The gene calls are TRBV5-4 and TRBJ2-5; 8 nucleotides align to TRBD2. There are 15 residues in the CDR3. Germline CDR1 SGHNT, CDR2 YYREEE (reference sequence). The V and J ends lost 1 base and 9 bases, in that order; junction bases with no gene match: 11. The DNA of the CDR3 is TGTGCCAGCAGCTTGATGCGGGGGGCTGGGGAGGCCCAGTACTTC. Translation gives CASSLMRGAGEAQYF. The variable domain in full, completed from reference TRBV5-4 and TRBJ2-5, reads ETGVTQSPTHLIKTRGQQVTLRCSSQSGHNTVSWYQQALGQGPQFIFQYYREEENGRGNFPPRFSGLQFPNYSSELNVNALELDDSALYLCASSLMRGAGEAQYFGPGTRLLVL.

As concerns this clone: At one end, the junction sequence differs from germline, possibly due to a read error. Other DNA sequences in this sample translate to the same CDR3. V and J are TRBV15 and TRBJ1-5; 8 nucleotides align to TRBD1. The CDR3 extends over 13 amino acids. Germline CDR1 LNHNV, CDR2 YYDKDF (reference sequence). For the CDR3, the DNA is TGTGCCACCAGCAGCGGACAGGGACAGCCCCAGCACTTT. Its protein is CATSSGQGQPQHF.

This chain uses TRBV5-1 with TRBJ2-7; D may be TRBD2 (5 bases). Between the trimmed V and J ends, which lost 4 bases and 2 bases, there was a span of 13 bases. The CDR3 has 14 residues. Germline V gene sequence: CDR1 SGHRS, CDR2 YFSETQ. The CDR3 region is CASSGWTGTYEQYF. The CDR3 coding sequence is TGCGCCAGCAGCGGATGGACTGGAACCTACGAGCAGTACTTC.

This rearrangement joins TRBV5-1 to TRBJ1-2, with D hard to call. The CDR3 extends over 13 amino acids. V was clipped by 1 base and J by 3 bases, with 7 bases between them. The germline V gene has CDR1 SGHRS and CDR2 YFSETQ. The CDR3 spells CASSLTSDYGYTF. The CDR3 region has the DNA TGCGCCAGCAGCTTGACATCTGACTATGGCTACACCTTC.

CDR3 in DNA: TGTGCCAGCAGCTTGGCACAGACAAACAATGAGCAGTTCTTC. Amino acids: CASSLAQTNNEQFF. The V gene is TRBV5-4, the J gene TRBJ2-1; D is unresolved. V was shortened by 0 bases and J by 5 bases, with 9 bases between the two germline ends. This CDR3 is 14 amino acids long. From germline, CDR1 is SGHNT and CDR2 YYREEE (reference sequence).

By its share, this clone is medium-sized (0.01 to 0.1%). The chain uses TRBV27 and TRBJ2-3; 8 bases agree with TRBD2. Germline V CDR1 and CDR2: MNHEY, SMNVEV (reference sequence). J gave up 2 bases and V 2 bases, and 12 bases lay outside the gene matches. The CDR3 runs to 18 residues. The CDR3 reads CASSLVGRGELHTDTQYF. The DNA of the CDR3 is TGTGCCAGCAGTTTAGTAGGGCGGGGGGAACTCCACACAGATACGCAGTATTTT.

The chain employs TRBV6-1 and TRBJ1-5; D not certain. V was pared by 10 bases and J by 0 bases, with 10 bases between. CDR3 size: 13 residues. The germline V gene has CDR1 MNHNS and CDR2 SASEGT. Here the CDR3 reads CATTRNSNQPQHF. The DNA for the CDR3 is TGTGCCACCACCAGGAATAGCAATCAGCCCCAGCATTTT.

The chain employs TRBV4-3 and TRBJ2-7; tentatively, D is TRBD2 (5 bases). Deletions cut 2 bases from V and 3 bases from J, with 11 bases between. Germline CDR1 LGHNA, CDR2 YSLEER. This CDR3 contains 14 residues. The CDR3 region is CASSQRRRGYEQYF. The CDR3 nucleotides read TGCGCCAGCAGCCAACGCCGACGGGGCTACGAGCAGTACTTC.

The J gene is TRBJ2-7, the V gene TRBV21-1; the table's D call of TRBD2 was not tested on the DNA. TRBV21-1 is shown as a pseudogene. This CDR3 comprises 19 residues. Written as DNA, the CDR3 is TGTGCCAGCAGCAAAGACGTTTGGGACGGAGCGGGAGGGCCATGGAAGCAGTACTTC. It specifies CASSKDVWDGAGGPWKQYF.

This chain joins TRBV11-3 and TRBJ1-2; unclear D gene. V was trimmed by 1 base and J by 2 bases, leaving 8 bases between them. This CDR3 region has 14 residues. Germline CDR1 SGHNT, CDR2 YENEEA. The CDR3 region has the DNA TGTGCCAGCAGCTTAGGTCCGGGAAACTATGGCTACACCTTC. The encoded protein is CASSLGPGNYGYTF.

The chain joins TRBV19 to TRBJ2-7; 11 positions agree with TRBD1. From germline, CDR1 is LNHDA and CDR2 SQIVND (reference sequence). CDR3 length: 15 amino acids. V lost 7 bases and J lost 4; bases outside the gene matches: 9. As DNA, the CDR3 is TGTGCCAGTAAAGTCCGGGACAGGGGGTGGTACGAGCAGTACTTC. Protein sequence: CASKVRDRGWYEQYF. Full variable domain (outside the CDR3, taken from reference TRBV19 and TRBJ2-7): DGGITQSPKYLFRKEGQNVTLSCEQNLNHDAMYWYRQDPGQGLRLIYYSQIVNDFQKGDIAEGYSVSREKKESFPLTVTSAQKNPTAFYLCASKVRDRGWYEQYFGPGTRLTVT.

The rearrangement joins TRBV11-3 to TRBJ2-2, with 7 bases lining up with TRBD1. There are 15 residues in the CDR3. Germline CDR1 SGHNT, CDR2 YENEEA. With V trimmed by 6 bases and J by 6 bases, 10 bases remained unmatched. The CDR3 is CASRRLQGWAGELFF. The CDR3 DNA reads TGTGCCAGCAGACGCTTACAGGGGTGGGCCGGGGAGCTGTTTTTT.

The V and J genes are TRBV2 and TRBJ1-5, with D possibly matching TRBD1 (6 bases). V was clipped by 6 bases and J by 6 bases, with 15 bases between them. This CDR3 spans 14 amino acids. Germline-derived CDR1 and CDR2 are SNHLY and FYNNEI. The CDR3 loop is CASSAIQGIQPQHF. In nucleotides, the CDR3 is TGTGCCAGCAGCGCAATACAGGGAATTCAGCCCCAGCATTTT.

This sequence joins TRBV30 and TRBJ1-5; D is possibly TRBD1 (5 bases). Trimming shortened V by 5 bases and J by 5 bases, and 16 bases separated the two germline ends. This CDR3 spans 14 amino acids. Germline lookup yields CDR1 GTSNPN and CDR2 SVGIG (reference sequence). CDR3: CAWSMIGGDQPQHF. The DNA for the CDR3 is TGTGCCTGGTCCATGATCGGGGGGGATCAGCCCCAGCATTTT.

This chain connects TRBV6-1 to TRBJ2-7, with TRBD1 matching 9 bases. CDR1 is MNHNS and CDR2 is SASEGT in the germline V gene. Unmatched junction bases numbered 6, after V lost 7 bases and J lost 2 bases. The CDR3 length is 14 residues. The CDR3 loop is CASTRTGGAYEQYF. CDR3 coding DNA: TGTGCCAGCACCCGTACAGGGGGCGCCTACGAGCAGTACTTC.

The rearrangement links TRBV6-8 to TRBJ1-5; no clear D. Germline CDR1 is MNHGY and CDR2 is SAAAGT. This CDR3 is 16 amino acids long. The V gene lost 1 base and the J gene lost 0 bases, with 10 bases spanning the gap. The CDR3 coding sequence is TGTGCCAGCAGTTACTTGAGCCTCTATAGCAATCAGCCCCAGCATTTT. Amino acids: CASSYLSLYSNQPQHF.

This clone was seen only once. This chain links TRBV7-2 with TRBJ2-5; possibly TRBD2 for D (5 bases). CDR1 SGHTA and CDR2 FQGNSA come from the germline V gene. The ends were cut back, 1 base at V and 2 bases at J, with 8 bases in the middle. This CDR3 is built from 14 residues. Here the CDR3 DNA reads TGTGCCAGCAGCTTAGGTCGAGGGCAAGAGACCCAGTACTTC. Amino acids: CASSLGRGQETQYF.

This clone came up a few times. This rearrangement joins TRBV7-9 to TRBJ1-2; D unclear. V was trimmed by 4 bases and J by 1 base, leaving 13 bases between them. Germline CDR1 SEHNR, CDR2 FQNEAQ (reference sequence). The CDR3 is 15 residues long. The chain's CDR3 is CASSSLNFLNYGYTF. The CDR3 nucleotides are TGTGCCAGCAGCTCCCTTAATTTCCTTAACTATGGCTACACCTTC.

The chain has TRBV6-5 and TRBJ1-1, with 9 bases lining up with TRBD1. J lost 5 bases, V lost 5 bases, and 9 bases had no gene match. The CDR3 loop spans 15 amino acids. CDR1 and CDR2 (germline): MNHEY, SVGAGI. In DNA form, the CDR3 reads TGTGCCAGCAGTGCCTGGACAGGGGCTGGGACTGAAGCTTTCTTT. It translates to CASSAWTGAGTEAFF.

CDR3 amino acids: CASSQDPPVWQTQNTEAFF. The CDR3 bases are TGCGCCAGCAGCCAAGATCCGCCCGTTTGGCAGACTCAAAACACTGAAGCTTTCTTT. The gene calls are TRBV4-3 and TRBJ1-1; D not certain. Germline V CDR1 and CDR2: LGHNA, YSLEER. The CDR3 is 19 amino acids. V was pared by 0 bases and J by 2 bases, with 22 bases between.